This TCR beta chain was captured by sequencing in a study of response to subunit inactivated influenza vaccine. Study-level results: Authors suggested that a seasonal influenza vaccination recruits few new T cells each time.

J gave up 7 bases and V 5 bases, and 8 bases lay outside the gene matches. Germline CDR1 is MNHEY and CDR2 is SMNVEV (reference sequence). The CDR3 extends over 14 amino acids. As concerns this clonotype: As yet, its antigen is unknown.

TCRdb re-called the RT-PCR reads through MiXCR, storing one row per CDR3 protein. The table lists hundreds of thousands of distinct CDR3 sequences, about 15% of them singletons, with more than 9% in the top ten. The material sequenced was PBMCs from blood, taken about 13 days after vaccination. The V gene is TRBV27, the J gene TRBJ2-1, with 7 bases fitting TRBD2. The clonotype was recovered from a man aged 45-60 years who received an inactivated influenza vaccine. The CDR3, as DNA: TGTGCCAGCAGTATCCGGACTAGAGGAAATGAGCAGTTCTTC. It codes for CASSIRTRGNEQFF.